Only a few counts were recorded for the clone carrying this T cell receptor beta chain. Its antigen is not known. Trimming removed 1 base from V and 14 bases from J; junction bases left unmatched: 11. In germline, CDR1 is SGHTA, CDR2 FQGNSA. This CDR3 is 14 amino acids long. These data belong to a study of spatial heterogeneity in lung cancer. Study details: PBMC samples from follow-up, where available, were sequenced a median of about 22 months after resection. The study, taken as a whole, reports: Relative to follow-up, resection was when ubiquitous expanded tumor TCRs appeared more in blood.

The presence of a unique molecular identifier marked each TCR cDNA molecule. TCRdb processed the 5' RACE reads anew with MiXCR; each CDR3 protein has one entry. The data show fewer than 150,000 distinct CDR3 sequences, with 10% to 11% seen just once and 20% to 30% held by the top ten. Time point noted: blood at routine non-recurrence follow-up after resection. From tumor, nontumor lung or frozen PBMC, whole RNA was taken unsorted for sequencing. Sample: PBMCs, taken at follow-up. The gene calls are TRBV7-2 and TRBJ1-2; the match to TRBD1 covers 9 bases. The sequence was obtained from a female donor with early-stage non-small cell lung cancer. This CDR3 reads CASSLVTGGFQGTF. CDR3 DNA: TGTGCCAGCAGCTTAGTTACAGGGGGCTTTCAGGGGACCTTC.